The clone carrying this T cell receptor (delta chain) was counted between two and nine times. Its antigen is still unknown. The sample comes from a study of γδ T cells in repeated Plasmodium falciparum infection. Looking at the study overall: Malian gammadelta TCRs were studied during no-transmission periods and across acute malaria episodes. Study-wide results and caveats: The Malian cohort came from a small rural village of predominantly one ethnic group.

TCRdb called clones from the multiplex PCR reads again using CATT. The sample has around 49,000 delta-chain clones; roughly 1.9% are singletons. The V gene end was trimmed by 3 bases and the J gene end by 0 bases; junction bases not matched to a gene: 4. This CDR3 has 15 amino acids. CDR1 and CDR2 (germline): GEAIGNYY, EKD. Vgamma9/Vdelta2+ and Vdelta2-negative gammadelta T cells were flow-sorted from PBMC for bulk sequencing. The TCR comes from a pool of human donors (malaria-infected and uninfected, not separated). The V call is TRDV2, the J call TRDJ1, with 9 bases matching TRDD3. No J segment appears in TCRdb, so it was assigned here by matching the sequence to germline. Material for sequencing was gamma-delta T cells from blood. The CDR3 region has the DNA TGTGCCTGTGACCAACTGGGGGACAACACCGATAAACTCATCTTT. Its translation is CACDQLGDNTDKLIF.